This is a list of T cell receptor beta chains from one sample in a study of Ad26.COV2.S vaccination and SARS-CoV-2 variants. Assay: immunoSEQ multiplex PCR; the TCRdb copy retains only in-frame clones and omits some. The sample includes 380,000 or so clones, roughly 90% seen only once; the top ten take about 10%. The starting material was peripheral blood, obtained in a trial of Ad26.COV2.S vaccine versus placebo. The receptors come from a person between 18 and 65 years old who received the Ad26.COV2.S COVID-19 vaccine or a placebo. CDR3s include the opening cysteine and the closing phenylalanine or tryptophan. D genes are given only for firm matches. A clone size is listed for some rows: how often the clone was seen (once, few, many), or a class if it is expanded.

TRBD2,TRBV5-4,14,-,CASSQGLAVYEQYF
-,TRBV7-9,14,-,CASSSDRRGEKLFF
-,TRBV25-1,13,-,CASSLGQNYGYTF
-,TRBV6-2/TRBV6-3,14,once,CASSQTQGPGELFF
-,TRBV12-3/TRBV12-4,13,-,CASVGSGANVLTF
-,TRBV4-2,16,few,CASSQDRGGGFYEQYF
TRBD1,TRBV4-3,16,many,CASSQEVWDRVTGYTF
TRBD2,TRBV3-1/TRBV3-2,16,-,CASSQVWLAGNKGQFF
TRBD1,TRBV7-9,15,-,CASSSDRVKDQPQHF
-,TRBV27,15,-,CASNRPGASYNEQFF
-,TRBV9,13,-,CASSVGVTNGYTF
-,TRBV27,13,many,CASSLQGNQPQHF
-,TRBV5-1,16,once,CASRLMGGADNSPLHF
TRBD2,TRBV18,18,-,CASSPSLAGYWTYNEQFF
-,TRBV28,14,-,CASSLSGAKETQYF